This T cell receptor (beta chain) came from a study of cytomegalovirus exposure and HLA in healthy donors. This clone occurred a few times. This PCR relied on a set of 60 Vbeta primers and 13 Jbeta primers. Clones were sequenced by immunoSEQ multiplex PCR, and TCRdb holds only the in-frame ones, with some missing. The sample records 60,000 to 65,000 clones, about 72% being singletons. CDR3 size: 12 residues. Germline CDR1 is SNHLY and CDR2 is FYNNEI. V was shortened by 7 bases and J by 8 bases, with 12 bases between the two germline ends. What was sequenced was PBMCs. The receptor was isolated from a man aged 50-59 years in good health and CMV-seropositive. The gene calls are TRBV2 and TRBJ1-5, with D uncertain. The CDR3 nucleotides are TGTGCCAGCAACGGAGGCTTAGAGCCCCAGCATTTT. Its protein product is CASNGGLEPQHF.